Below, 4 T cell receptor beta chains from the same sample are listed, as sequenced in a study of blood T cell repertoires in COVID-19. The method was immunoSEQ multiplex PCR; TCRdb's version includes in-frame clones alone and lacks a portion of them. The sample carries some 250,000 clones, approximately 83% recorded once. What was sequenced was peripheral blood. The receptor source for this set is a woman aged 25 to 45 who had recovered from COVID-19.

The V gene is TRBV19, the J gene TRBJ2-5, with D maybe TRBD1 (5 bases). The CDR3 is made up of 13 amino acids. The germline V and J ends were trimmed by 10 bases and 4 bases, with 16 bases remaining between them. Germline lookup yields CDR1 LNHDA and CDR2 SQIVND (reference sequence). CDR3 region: CATRGPLTETQYF. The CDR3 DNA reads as TGTGCCACTAGGGGCCCCTTAACAGAGACCCAGTACTTC.

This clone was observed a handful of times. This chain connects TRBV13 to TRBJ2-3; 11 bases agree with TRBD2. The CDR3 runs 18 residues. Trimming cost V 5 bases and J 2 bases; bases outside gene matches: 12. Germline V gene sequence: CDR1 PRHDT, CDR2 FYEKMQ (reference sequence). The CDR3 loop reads CASSPWEASGGSTDTQYF. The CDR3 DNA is TGTGCCAGCAGCCCCTGGGAGGCTAGCGGGGGGTCCACAGATACGCAGTATTTT.

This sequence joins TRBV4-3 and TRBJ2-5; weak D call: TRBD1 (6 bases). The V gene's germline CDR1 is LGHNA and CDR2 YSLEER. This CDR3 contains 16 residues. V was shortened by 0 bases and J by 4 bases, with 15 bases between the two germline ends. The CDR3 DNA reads TGCGCCAGCAGCCAAGATTTAAGGCAGGGGCGAGAGACCCAGTACTTC. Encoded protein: CASSQDLRQGRETQYF.

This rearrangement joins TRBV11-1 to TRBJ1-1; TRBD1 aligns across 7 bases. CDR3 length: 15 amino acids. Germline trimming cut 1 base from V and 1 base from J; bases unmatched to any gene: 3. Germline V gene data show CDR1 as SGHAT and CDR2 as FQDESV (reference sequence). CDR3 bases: TGTGCCAGCAGCTTAGATCCAGGGGGGAACACTGAAGCTTTCTTT. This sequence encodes CASSLDPGGNTEAFF.